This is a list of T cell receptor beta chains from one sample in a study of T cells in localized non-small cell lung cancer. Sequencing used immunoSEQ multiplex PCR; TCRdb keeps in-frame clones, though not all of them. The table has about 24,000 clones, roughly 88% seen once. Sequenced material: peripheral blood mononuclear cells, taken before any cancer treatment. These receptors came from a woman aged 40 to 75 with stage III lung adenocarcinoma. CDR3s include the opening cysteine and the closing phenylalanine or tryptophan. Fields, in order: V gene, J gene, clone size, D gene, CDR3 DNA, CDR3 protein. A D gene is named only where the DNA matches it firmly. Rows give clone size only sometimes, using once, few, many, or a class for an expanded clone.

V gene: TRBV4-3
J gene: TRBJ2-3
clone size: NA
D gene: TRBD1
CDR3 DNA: TGCGCCAGCAGCCAGGACAGGGGGGCAGTCGGTACGCAGTATTTT
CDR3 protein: CASSQDRGAVGTQYF

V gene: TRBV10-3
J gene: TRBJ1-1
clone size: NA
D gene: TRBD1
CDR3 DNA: TGTGCCGCTAGCGCCGGGACAGTGGGCACTGAAGCTTTCTTT
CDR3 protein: CAASAGTVGTEAFF

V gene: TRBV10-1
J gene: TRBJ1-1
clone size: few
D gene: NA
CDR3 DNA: TGCGCCAGCAGTGGGGACGACACTGAAGCTTTCTTT
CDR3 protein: CASSGDDTEAFF

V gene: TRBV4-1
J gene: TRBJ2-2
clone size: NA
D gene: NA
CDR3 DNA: TGCGCCAGCAGCCTTACACCCGGTGGGCCTGGTAACACCGGGGAGCTGTTTTTT
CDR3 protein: CASSLTPGGPGNTGELFF

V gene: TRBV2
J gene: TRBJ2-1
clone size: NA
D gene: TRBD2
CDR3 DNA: TGTGCCAGCAAGACGTACGGGACTAGCGGGAGATATGAGCAGTTCTTC
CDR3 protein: CASKTYGTSGRYEQFF

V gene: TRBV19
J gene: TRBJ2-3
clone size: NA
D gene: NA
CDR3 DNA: TGTGCCAGTAGTGGAAGAGGGGCCGCGATAGATACGCAGTATTTT
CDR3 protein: CASSGRGAAIDTQYF

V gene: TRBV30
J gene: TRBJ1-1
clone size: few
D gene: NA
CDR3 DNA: TGTGCCTGGAGTGTACAGGCTCGAGGGAACACTGAAGCTTTCTTT
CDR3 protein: CAWSVQARGNTEAFF

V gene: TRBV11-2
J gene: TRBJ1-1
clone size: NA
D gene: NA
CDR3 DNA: TGTGCCAGCACTATCTCCAGGAGAAACACTGAAGCTTTCTTT
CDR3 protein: CASTISRRNTEAFF

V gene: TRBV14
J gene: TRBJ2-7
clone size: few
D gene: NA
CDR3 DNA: TGTGCCAGCAGCATCGGGCCCCTCAACGAGCAGTACTTC
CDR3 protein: CASSIGPLNEQYF

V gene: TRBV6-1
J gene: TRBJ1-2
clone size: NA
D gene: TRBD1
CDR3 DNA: TGTGCCAGCAGTCAAAGCCCGACAGGGGTTGGCTACACCTTC
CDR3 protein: CASSQSPTGVGYTF

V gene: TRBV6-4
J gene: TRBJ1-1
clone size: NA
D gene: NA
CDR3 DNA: TGTGCCAGCAGTGATGGGGGGGAGAACACTGAAGCTTTCTTT
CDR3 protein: CASSDGGENTEAFF

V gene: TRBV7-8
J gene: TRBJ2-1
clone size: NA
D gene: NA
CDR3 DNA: TGTGCCAGCAGCTTAAAAACACGGGGGAATTACAATGAGCAGTTCTTC
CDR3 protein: CASSLKTRGNYNEQFF

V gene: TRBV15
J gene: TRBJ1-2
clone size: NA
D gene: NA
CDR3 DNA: TGTGCCACCAGCAGAGAGGGCTATGGCTACACCTTC
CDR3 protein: CATSREGYGYTF

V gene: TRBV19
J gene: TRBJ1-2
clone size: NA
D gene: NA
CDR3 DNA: TGTGCCAGTAGTATAGTTCACACTCCGTATGGCTACACCTTC
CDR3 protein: CASSIVHTPYGYTF

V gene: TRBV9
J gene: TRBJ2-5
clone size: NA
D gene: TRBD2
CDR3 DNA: TGTGCCAGCAGCCCCCGTTTAGCGGGAGAGGGGACCCAGTACTTC
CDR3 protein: CASSPRLAGEGTQYF

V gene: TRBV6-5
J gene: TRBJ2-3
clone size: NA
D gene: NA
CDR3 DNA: TGTGCCAGCGCAACTAGGACCGCCGGGGATACGCAGTATTTT
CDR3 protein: CASATRTAGDTQYF

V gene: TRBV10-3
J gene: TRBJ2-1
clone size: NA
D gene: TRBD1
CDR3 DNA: TGTGCCATCAGTGAGCCATACAGGGGTCCGGGCAATGAGCAGTTCTTC
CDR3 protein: CAISEPYRGPGNEQFF

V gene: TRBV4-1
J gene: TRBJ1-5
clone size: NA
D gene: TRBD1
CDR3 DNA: TGCGCCAGCAGTCCGCGGGACAGGTCCAATCAGCCCCAGCATTTT
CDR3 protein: CASSPRDRSNQPQHF

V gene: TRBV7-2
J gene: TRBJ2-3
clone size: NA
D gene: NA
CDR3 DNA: TGTGCCAGCAGCCCCGGATACCAAAGCACAGATACGCAGTATTTT
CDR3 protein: CASSPGYQSTDTQYF

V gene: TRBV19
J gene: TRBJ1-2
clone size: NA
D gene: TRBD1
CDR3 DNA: TGTGCCAGTAGCCTAAAGACAGGGTTCGACTATGGCTACACCTTC
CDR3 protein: CASSLKTGFDYGYTF